One sample yielded the 14 T cell receptor beta chains listed below, sequenced in a study of post-analysis software for immune sequencing data. Study-wide results and caveats: TRBV5-6, TRBV5-1 and TRBV20-1 belonged to a set of a handful of TRBV segments that were more frequent in patients than controls.

Antigen specificity for these receptors is unknown. TCR beta libraries were prepared from cDNA with unique molecular identifiers. MiXCR, run by TCRdb on the PCR reads, gives a single entry per CDR3 protein. The profile shows more than 500,000 distinct CDR3 sequences, less than 40% of them singletons. The sample was blood. These receptors were taken from a girl aged 2 to 17 with multiple sclerosis.

This clonotype appeared a few times. This sequence joins TRBV5-1 and TRBJ1-6, with D perhaps TRBD1 (5 bases). This CDR3 is 14 amino acids long. Germline assignment: CDR1 SGHRS and CDR2 YFSETQ. V lost 0 bases, J lost 5 bases, and 6 bases lay in between. The CDR3 nucleotides are TGCGCCAGCAGCTTGGAAGGGGATAATTCACCCCTCCACTTT. Translating it yields CASSLEGDNSPLHF.

The V call is TRBV5-1, the J call TRBJ2-2, with a weak D call TRBD1 (6 bases). Germline CDR1 and CDR2: SGHRS and YFSETQ. V lost 4 bases and J 0 bases, leaving 13 bases between the germline ends. There are 16 residues in the CDR3. CDR3 sequence reads: CASSIGQFANTGELFF. DNA of the CDR3: TGCGCCAGCAGCATTGGACAGTTCGCGAACACCGGGGAGCTGTTTTTT.

The chain has TRBV12-3 or TRBV12-4 and TRBJ2-1, with TRBD2 identical over 7 bases. The CDR3 is 12 residues long. With 8 bases clipped from V and 10 bases from J, the junction kept 8 bases outside the gene matches. The CDR3 DNA is TGTGCCAGCGGACTGTGGGGGGGGGAGCAGTTCTTC. It is translated as CASGLWGGEQFF.

The chain couples TRBV6-6 to TRBJ2-1; no clear D gene. Trimming cost V 2 bases and J 3 bases, with 5 bases left between them. The CDR3 loop spans 13 amino acids. Germline CDR1 MNHNY, CDR2 SVGAGI (reference sequence). The CDR3 protein is CASSYTSYNEQFF. CDR3 bases: TGTGCCAGCAGTTACACCAGCTACAATGAGCAGTTCTTC.

In the case of this clonotype: At one boundary the junction diverges from the germline segment, which might be a read error. This rearrangement joins TRBV24-1 to TRBJ2-1; tentative D call: TRBD2 (6 bases). The CDR3 runs 16 residues. Per the germline V gene, CDR1 is KGHDR and CDR2 is SFDVKD. CDR3 in amino acids: CATGDSGADRPNEQFF. For the CDR3, the DNA is TGTGCCACCGGTGATTCGGGAGCCGACAGACCCAATGAGCAGTTCTTC.

This clonotype was seen more than once but under ten times. The chain has TRBV4-1 and TRBJ2-6, with D maybe TRBD1 (5 bases). There are 20 residues in the CDR3. Germline V gives CDR1 MGHRA, CDR2 YSYEKL. V lost 3 bases, J lost 0 bases, and 21 bases lay in between. CDR3 sequence reads: CASSHPLGRGLSSGANVLTF. The CDR3 region has the DNA TGCGCCAGCAGCCACCCCCTAGGAAGGGGTTTAAGCTCTGGGGCCAACGTCCTGACTTTC.

The chain couples TRBV7-2 to TRBJ2-1, with TRBD2 matching 9 bases. The V gene end was trimmed by 4 bases and the J gene end by 5 bases; junction bases not matched to a gene: 9. Germline V gene sequence: CDR1 SGHTA, CDR2 FQGNSA. This CDR3 is built from 16 residues. This chain's CDR3 is CASSSPRLAADNEQFF. CDR3 nucleotide sequence: TGTGCCAGCAGCTCACCACGACTAGCGGCAGACAATGAGCAGTTCTTC.

The chain recombines TRBV6-1 with TRBJ2-7, with 7 bases lining up with TRBD1. The CDR3 is 14 residues long. The V gene's germline CDR1 is MNHNS and CDR2 SASEGT. Losses at the gene ends were 2 bases for V and 3 bases for J; bases not matched to a gene: 4. CDR3 nucleotide sequence: TGTGCCAGCAGTGAATCACAGGGGAGCTACGAGCAGTACTTC. Translating it yields CASSESQGSYEQYF.

The V call is TRBV6-5, the J call TRBJ1-1, with D unresolved. The CDR3 totals 14 residues. The V and J ends lost 7 bases and 1 base respectively, with 13 bases between them. Germline lookup yields CDR1 MNHEY and CDR2 SVGAGI. The CDR3 region has the DNA TGTGCCAGCACCAACGGGCTCAGGAACACTGAAGCTTTCTTT. Translated, it gives CASTNGLRNTEAFF.

The chain links TRBV5-1 to TRBJ1-2, with D unclear. This CDR3 is 14 amino acids long. Between the trimmed V and J ends, which lost 4 bases and 1 base, there was a span of 11 bases. Germline-derived CDR1 and CDR2 are SGHRS and YFSETQ. CDR3 coding DNA: TGCGCCAGCAGCCTAACCGTGGGTAACTATGGCTACACCTTC. Amino acid sequence: CASSLTVGNYGYTF.

This clonotype was seen a few times. DNA of the CDR3: TGTGCCAGCAGCTTAGCCAAGCGGGTGACTAGCGGGGGGCTACATGAGCAGTTCTTC. Translated, it gives CASSLAKRVTSGGLHEQFF. The V and J genes are TRBV11-1 and TRBJ2-1, with TRBD2 matching 13 bases. J was trimmed by 8 bases and V by 0 bases; bases with no gene match: 13. Per the germline V gene, CDR1 is SGHAT and CDR2 is FQDESV (reference sequence). The length of the CDR3 is 19 residues.

V and J are TRBV11-2 and TRBJ2-3; D possibly uses TRBD1 or TRBD2 (5 bases each). V lost 5 bases and J 9 bases, leaving 21 bases between the germline ends. Germline V lookup: CDR1 SGHAT, CDR2 FQNNGV. This CDR3 is 15 amino acids long. CDR3 amino acids: CASSAGTTPYETQYF. In DNA form, the CDR3 reads TGTGCCAGCAGCGCCGGGACCACCCCGTACGAGACGCAGTATTTT.

This rearrangement joins TRBV12-3 or TRBV12-4 to TRBJ2-1; tentative D call: TRBD2 (5 bases). The V end was cut by 6 bases, the J end by 13 bases, with 13 bases between. The CDR3 is 11 residues long. CDR3 region: CASSPGLHQFF. In DNA form, the CDR3 reads TGTGCCAGCAGCCCGGGATTGCACCAGTTCTTC.

The rearrangement links TRBV6-1 to TRBJ2-6; 12 positions agree with TRBD1. J was trimmed by 4 bases and V by 5 bases; bases with no gene match: 12. CDR1 is MNHNS and CDR2 is SASEGT in the germline V gene. This CDR3 region has 19 residues. CDR3 residues: CASSPNPPGQGAGANVLTF. The CDR3 bases are TGTGCCAGCAGTCCAAATCCACCGGGACAGGGGGCCGGGGCCAACGTCCTGACTTTC.